This record concerns one TCR beta chain sequence. What it recognizes is unknown. These data originate in a study of early T cells in non-severe SARS-CoV-2 infection. In germline, CDR1 is SEHNR, CDR2 FQNEAQ (reference sequence). Trimming cost V 7 bases and J 8 bases, with 11 bases left between them. This CDR3 is 11 amino acids long. TCRdb re-called the 5' RACE reads through MiXCR, storing one row per CDR3 protein. The table has fewer than 75,000 distinct CDR3 sequences, 20% seen once. Findings and limits, study-wide: Reliance on VDJdb matching favored anti-spike CD8 responses; private and CD4 specificities were missed.

Sequencing used whole blood, obtained at baseline. This receptor was taken from an adult who was a healthcare worker with PCR-confirmed SARS-CoV-2 infection or an uninfected control (not recorded which). This rearrangement joins TRBV7-9 to TRBJ1-1; D perhaps matches TRBD1 (6 bases). Here the CDR3 reads CASTFGQEAFF. CDR3 nucleotide sequence: TGTGCCAGCACCTTCGGACAGGAAGCTTTCTTT.